The clone carrying this TCR beta chain occurred a few times. Antigen: not known. This sample is drawn from a study of post-analysis software for immune sequencing data. Study-level findings and limits: Four to six TRBV segments were more frequent in patients than controls; TRBV5-6, TRBV5-1 and TRBV20-1 belonged to this group.

V was trimmed by 1 base and J by 5 bases, leaving 17 bases between them. The germline gives CDR1 SGHTA, CDR2 FQGNSA. The length of the CDR3 is 16 residues. Prepared TCR beta cDNA libraries contained unique molecular identifiers. TCRdb reanalysed the PCR reads using MiXCR and keeps one entry per CDR3 protein. Of about 540,000 distinct CDR3 sequences detected, approximately 34% appear once; the ten largest clones hold approximately 6%. Sample: blood. The gene calls are TRBV7-2 and TRBJ2-5, with a weak D call TRBD2 (6 bases). The sequence was obtained from a girl under 18 with multiple sclerosis. CDR3 sequence (DNA): TGTGCCAGCAGCTTAGAGCACATCCTTGGAGGGGAGACCCAGTACTTC. Amino acids: CASSLEHILGGETQYF.